A single sample gave rise to the 18 T cell receptor beta chains below, sequenced in a study of graft-versus-host responses after intestinal transplantation. These receptors have no identified antigens. Produced via immunoSEQ multiplex PCR; TCRdb's table is partial and in-frame only. The sample carries roughly 120,000 clones, 90% recorded once. The source material was unstimulated CD4+ T cells sorted from spleen or lymph node cells, sampled before intestinal transplant. The receptors were gathered from a human donor who received an intestinal transplant.

V and J are TRBV18 and TRBJ2-2, with TRBD1 matching over 10 bases. The junction had 2 bases not matched to a gene; V was cut back by 4 bases and J by 3 bases. The CDR3 consists of 15 residues. Looked up from germline, CDR1 is KGHSH and CDR2 is LQKENI. The CDR3, as DNA: TGTGCCAGCTCACTAGGGACAGGGGACACCGGGGAGCTGTTTTTT. Protein sequence: CASSLGTGDTGELFF.

The V gene is TRBV7-9, the J gene TRBJ1-3; no firm D call. CDR1 is SEHNR, CDR2 FQNEAQ, per germline (reference sequence). The CDR3 extends over 12 amino acids. Trimming removed 5 bases from V and 9 bases from J, with 11 bases in between. The CDR3 spells CASSRERGTIYF. For the CDR3, the DNA is TGTGCCAGCAGCCGAGAGCGGGGCACCATATATTTT.

The V and J genes are TRBV6-5 and TRBJ1-3; maybe TRBD1 (6 bases). Per germline, CDR1 MNHEY and CDR2 SVGAGI. This CDR3 is 13 amino acids long. Trimming removed 10 bases at V and 4 bases at J, with 14 bases between. The CDR3 loop reads CATSRDTGNTIYF. In DNA, the CDR3 is TGTGCCACCTCCCGGGACACCGGAAACACCATATATTTT.

V gene TRBV2 combines with J gene TRBJ1-4; D not resolved. The germline gives CDR1 SNHLY, CDR2 FYNNEI. This CDR3 is built from 15 residues. V was cut by 6 bases and J by 5 bases, with 16 bases left in between. Here the CDR3 DNA reads TGTGCCAGCAGGGCCCCCTGGGGAGGGAATGAAAAACTGTTTTTT. This encodes CASRAPWGGNEKLFF. The variable domain in full, with the rest retrieved from reference TRBV2 and TRBJ1-4, is EPEVTQTPSHQVTQMGQEVILRCVPISNHLYFYWYRQILGQKVEFLVSFYNNEISEKSEIFDDQFSVERPDGSNFTLKIRSTKLEDSAMYFCASRAPWGGNEKLFFGSGTQLSVL.

V gene TRBV10-3 combines with J gene TRBJ2-7, with a tentative D call TRBD1 (5 bases). V lost 2 bases and J lost 6, with 8 bases in between. The CDR3 covers 12 residues. Per the germline V gene, CDR1 is ENHRY and CDR2 is SYGVKD. The CDR3 coding sequence is TGTGCCATCAGTGAGGGACACGTCGAGCAGTACTTC. As protein: CAISEGHVEQYF.

This sequence joins TRBV5-4 and TRBJ2-7; possibly TRBD2 for D (5 bases). The CDR3 is 16 residues long. V lost 3 bases to trimming and J lost 0 bases, with 16 bases between them. Germline V gene lookup returns CDR1 SGHNT and CDR2 YYREEE (reference sequence). CDR3 loop: CASSSEARTVSYEQYF. The DNA of the CDR3 is TGTGCCAGCAGCTCGGAGGCCCGGACTGTCTCCTACGAGCAGTACTTC.

This clone was seen a single time. The V call is TRBV5-4, the J call TRBJ2-5, with a weak D call TRBD2 (6 bases). Germline V gene sequence: CDR1 SGHNT, CDR2 YYREEE (reference sequence). The CDR3 loop spans 14 amino acids. Trimming cost V 5 bases and J 2 bases, with 13 bases left between them. The CDR3 loop is CASSPGGLQETQYF. The CDR3 region has the DNA TGTGCCAGCAGTCCCGGAGGGTTGCAAGAGACCCAGTACTTC. Full variable domain (missing parts from reference TRBV5-4 and TRBJ2-5): ETGVTQSPTHLIKTRGQQVTLRCSSQSGHNTVSWYQQALGQGPQFIFQYYREEENGRGNFPPRFSGLQFPNYSSELNVNALELDDSALYLCASSPGGLQETQYFGPGTRLLVL.

CDR3 DNA: TGTGCCAGCTCACCGGTAGGGGAGGGTTCCGCTTTCTTT. The encoded protein is CASSPVGEGSAFF. The J gene is TRBJ1-1, the V gene TRBV18, with a weak D call TRBD1 (5 bases). Germline-derived CDR1 and CDR2 are KGHSH and LQKENI. The CDR3 totals 13 residues. Trimming stripped 3 bases from V and 11 bases from J, with 16 bases between.

V usage is TRBV7-2 and J usage is TRBJ1-3; TRBD1 agrees at 7 bases. V lost 5 bases and J lost 4; bases outside the gene matches: 5. The CDR3 is made up of 14 amino acids. Germline CDR1 SGHTA, CDR2 FQGNSA. CDR3 residues: CASSVRGAGNTIYF. For the CDR3, the DNA is TGTGCCAGCAGCGTCAGGGGGGCCGGAAACACCATATATTTT.

CDR3 protein: CSALVNLKLFF. The CDR3 nucleotides are TGCAGTGCTTTGGTTAACTTGAAACTGTTTTTT. This rearrangement joins TRBV20-1 to TRBJ1-4; D is unclear. With 5 bases removed from V and 11 bases from J, the gap between germline ends came to 12 bases. Germline-derived CDR1 and CDR2 are DFQATT and SNEGSKA (reference sequence). There are 11 residues in the CDR3.

The chain is built from TRBV9 and TRBJ2-5, with 8 nucleotides matching TRBD2. The trim removed 4 bases at V and 2 bases at J, leaving 7 bases unmatched. Germline lookup yields CDR1 SGDLS and CDR2 YYNGEE. This CDR3 is 15 amino acids long. The CDR3 DNA is TGTGCCAGCAGCCCCTTAGCGGGGTCTCAAGAGACCCAGTACTTC. Protein: CASSPLAGSQETQYF. Together with reference TRBV9 and TRBJ2-5, the CDR3 gives the full variable domain: DSGVTQTPKHLITATGQRVTLRCSPRSGDLSVYWYQQSLDQGLQFLIQYYNGEERAKGNILERFSAQQFPDLHSELNLSSLELGDSALYFCASSPLAGSQETQYFGPGTRLLVL.

This chain connects TRBV30 to TRBJ1-1; TRBD1 matches 7 bases. From germline, CDR1 is GTSNPN and CDR2 SVGIG (reference sequence). The J segment lost 5 bases and the V segment lost 5 bases, leaving 2 bases of the junction unmatched. The CDR3 runs 11 residues. The CDR3, as DNA: TGTGCCTGGGGACAGGAAACTGAAGCTTTCTTT. This encodes CAWGQETEAFF.

The chain recombines TRBV5-1 with TRBJ2-5; maybe TRBD1 (7 bases). This CDR3 region has 18 residues. V lost 1 base and J lost 3, with 22 bases in between. The germline V gene has CDR1 SGHRS and CDR2 YFSETQ. DNA of the CDR3: TGCGCCAGCAGCTTGAGGGGAGTTAGGCAGGGGGGTGAAGAGACCCAGTACTTC. Protein: CASSLRGVRQGGEETQYF.

This clone was recorded a few times. J is TRBJ1-4 and V is TRBV19; D unclear. The CDR3 loop spans 11 amino acids. V was clipped by 3 bases and J by 10 bases, with 6 bases between them. Germline CDR1 reads LNHDA; CDR2 reads SQIVND (reference sequence). This chain's CDR3 is CASSMGVKLFF. The CDR3 region has the DNA TGTGCCAGTAGTATGGGCGTAAAACTGTTTTTT.

The rearrangement links TRBV6-1 to TRBJ2-7; possibly TRBD1 for D (5 bases). V lost 0 bases and J lost 5, with 8 bases in between. The CDR3 has 13 residues. Germline V CDR1 and CDR2: MNHNS, SASEGT. This CDR3 reads CASSEAGDDEQYF. The CDR3 coding sequence is TGTGCCAGCAGTGAAGCAGGGGATGACGAGCAGTACTTC.

This chain connects TRBV6-5 to TRBJ2-7; possible D gene TRBD2, 6 bases. The CDR3 runs to 14 residues. Germline lookup yields CDR1 MNHEY and CDR2 SVGAGI. The V end lost 5 bases, the J end lost 2 bases, and 13 bases lay between the germline ends. The DNA for the CDR3 is TGTGCCAGCAGTCCCCAGGGAGGCGCCTACGAGCAGTACTTC. Amino acid sequence: CASSPQGGAYEQYF.

This chain links TRBV2 with TRBJ2-2, with 8 nucleotides matching TRBD2. V dropped 7 bases and J dropped 4; count of bases not matched to a gene: 8. The CDR3 is 15 residues long. From germline, CDR1 is SNHLY and CDR2 FYNNEI. The CDR3 loop is CASTEGGRITGELFF. CDR3 DNA sequence: TGTGCCAGCACCGAGGGCGGGAGGATCACCGGGGAGCTGTTTTTT.

V gene TRBV5-4 combines with J gene TRBJ2-3, with 7 bases fitting TRBD2. The junction had 9 bases not matched to a gene; V was cut back by 0 bases and J by 2 bases. This CDR3 is built from 17 residues. Germline V lookup: CDR1 SGHNT, CDR2 YYREEE (reference sequence). CDR3 region: CASSLGMVGGFTDTQYF. In DNA form, the CDR3 reads TGTGCCAGCAGCTTGGGGATGGTGGGAGGGTTCACAGATACGCAGTATTTT.